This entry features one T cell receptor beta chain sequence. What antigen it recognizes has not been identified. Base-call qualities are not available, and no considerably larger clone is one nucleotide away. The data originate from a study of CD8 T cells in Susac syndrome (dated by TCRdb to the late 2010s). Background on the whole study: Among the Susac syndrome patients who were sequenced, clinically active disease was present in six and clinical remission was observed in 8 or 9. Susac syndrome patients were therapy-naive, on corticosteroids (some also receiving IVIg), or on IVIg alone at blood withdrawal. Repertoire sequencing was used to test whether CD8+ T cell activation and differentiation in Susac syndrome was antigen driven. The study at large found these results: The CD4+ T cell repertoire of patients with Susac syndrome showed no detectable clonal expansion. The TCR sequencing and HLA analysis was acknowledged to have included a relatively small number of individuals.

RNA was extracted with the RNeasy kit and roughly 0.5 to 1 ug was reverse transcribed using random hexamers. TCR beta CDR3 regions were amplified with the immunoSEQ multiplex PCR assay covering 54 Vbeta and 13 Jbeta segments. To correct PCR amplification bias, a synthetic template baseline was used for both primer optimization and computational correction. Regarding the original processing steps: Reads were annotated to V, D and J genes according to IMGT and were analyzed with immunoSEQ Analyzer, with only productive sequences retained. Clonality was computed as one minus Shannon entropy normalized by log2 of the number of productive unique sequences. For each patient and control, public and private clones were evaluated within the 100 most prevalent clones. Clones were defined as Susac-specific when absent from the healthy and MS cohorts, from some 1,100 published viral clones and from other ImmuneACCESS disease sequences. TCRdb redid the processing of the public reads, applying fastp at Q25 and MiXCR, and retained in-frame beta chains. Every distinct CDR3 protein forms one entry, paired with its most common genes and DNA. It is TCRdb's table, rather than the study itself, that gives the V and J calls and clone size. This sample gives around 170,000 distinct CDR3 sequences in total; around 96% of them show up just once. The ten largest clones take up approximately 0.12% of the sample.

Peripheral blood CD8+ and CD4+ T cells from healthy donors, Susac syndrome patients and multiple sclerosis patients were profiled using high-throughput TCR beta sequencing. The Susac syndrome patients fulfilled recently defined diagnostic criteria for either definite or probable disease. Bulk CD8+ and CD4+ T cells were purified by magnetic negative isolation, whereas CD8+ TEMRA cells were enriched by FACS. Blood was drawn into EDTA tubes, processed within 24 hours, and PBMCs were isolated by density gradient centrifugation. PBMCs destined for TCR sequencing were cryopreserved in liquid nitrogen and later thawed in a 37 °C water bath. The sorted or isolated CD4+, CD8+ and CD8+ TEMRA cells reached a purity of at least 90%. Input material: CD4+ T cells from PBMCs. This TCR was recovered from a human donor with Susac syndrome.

The DNA is as follows: TGTGCCAGCAGTTTAGTGACTAGCGGTGACGAGCAGTTCTTC. It translates as CASSLVTSGDEQFF. The chain joins TRBV12-3 or TRBV12-4 to TRBJ2-1, with 9 bases in between that match TRBD2. The germline V and J ends show losses of 1 base and 10 bases respectively, and no gene match explains 5 bases of the junction. Spanning cysteine to phenylalanine, the CDR3 consists of 14 amino acids. Only the CDR3 region is kept as DNA, spanning 42 bases read in frame from base 1.